This T cell receptor beta chain was retrieved from a study of PD-L1 blockade in urothelial cancer. At the level of the study: Male patients with bladder-origin urothelial cancer numbered about nine tenths of the roughly 29.

As concerns this clone: Antigen unknown.

The assay was immunoSEQ multiplex PCR, and TCRdb's table has in-frame clones only and misses some. The sample includes 65,000 to 80,000 clones, roughly 84% of them seen just once. All patients handed over anywhere from 1 to 8 samples, pretreatment and on-treatment. Regarding the study as a whole: When pretreatment blood TCR clonality was below the median, it predicted better survival.

The source material was PBMCs, sampled around atezolizumab (anti-PD-L1) treatment. The sequence came from a man between 65 and 85 years old with urothelial cancer.

CDR3 in amino acids: CATSPQGGYTF. The CDR3 DNA reads as TGTGCCACTAGTCCGCAGGGTGGCTACACCTTC. The chain recombines TRBV2 with TRBJ1-2; possible D gene TRBD1, 5 bases. V gave up 10 bases and J gave up 7 bases, with 13 bases separating them. Germline V CDR1 and CDR2: SNHLY, FYNNEI. The CDR3 is made up of 11 amino acids.